Listed here are 18 T cell receptor beta chains from one sample, sequenced in a study of T cells in localized non-small cell lung cancer. The assay was immunoSEQ multiplex PCR, and TCRdb's table has in-frame clones only and misses some. The sample yields several thousand clones, around 36% seen once. Specimen: normal lung tissue next to the tumor, collected before any cancer treatment. The receptors originated from a woman between 35 and 70 years old with stage I lung adenocarcinoma.

This clone has only a few counts. The chain carries TRBV19 and TRBJ2-1; 11 bases line up with TRBD2. CDR3 length: 15 amino acids. CDR1 and CDR2 (germline): LNHDA, SQIVND (reference sequence). Trimming took 4 bases from V and 6 from J; bases not matched to a gene: 5. The CDR3 spells CASSTTSGSFNEQFF. CDR3 nucleotides: TGTGCCAGTAGTACAACTAGCGGGAGTTTCAATGAGCAGTTCTTC.

The chain is built from TRBV25-1 and TRBJ2-1; TRBD1 aligns across 8 bases. The CDR3 loop spans 16 amino acids. Trimming removed 5 bases from V and 2 bases from J; junction bases left unmatched: 8. Per germline, CDR1 MGHDK and CDR2 SYGVNS. In DNA, the CDR3 is TGTGCCAGCAGTAATAGACAGGGGTCACCCTACAATGAGCAGTTCTTC. Its translation is CASSNRQGSPYNEQFF.

This clone was counted between two and nine times. The chain links TRBV9 to TRBJ2-7; unclear D gene. The length of the CDR3 is 13 residues. Germline values: CDR1 SGDLS, CDR2 YYNGEE. Trimming cost V 4 bases and J 2 bases, with 10 bases left between them. CDR3 DNA: TGTGCCAGCAGCCCACTCGGTGCCTACGAGCAGTACTTC. It translates to CASSPLGAYEQYF.

This clone has only a few counts. The chain has TRBV6-8 and TRBJ2-5, with D perhaps being TRBD1 or TRBD2 (5 bases each). Germline CDR1 and CDR2: MNHGY and SAAAGT. This CDR3 has 15 amino acids. The V end lost 3 bases, the J end lost 2 bases, and 13 bases lay between the germline ends. The DNA of the CDR3 is TGTGCCAGCAGTTATTATGGGGGTTTGCAAGAGACCCAGTACTTC. It specifies CASSYYGGLQETQYF.

The CDR3: CASSIRQREKLFF. In DNA form, the CDR3 reads TGTGCCAGCAGCATCCGACAGCGGGAAAAACTGTTTTTT. This sequence joins TRBV9 and TRBJ1-4, with D tentatively TRBD1 (5 bases). Trimming cost V 4 bases and J 8 bases, with 12 bases left between them. The CDR3 length is 13 residues. Germline CDR1 reads SGDLS; CDR2 reads YYNGEE.

V is TRBV6-8 and J is TRBJ1-1, with D maybe TRBD1 (6 bases). CDR3 length: 12 amino acids. Germline-derived CDR1 and CDR2 are MNHGY and SAAAGT. The V gene lost 4 bases and the J gene lost 7 bases, with 10 bases spanning the gap. The CDR3: CASSSRTDEAFF. In DNA form, the CDR3 reads TGTGCCAGCAGTTCCCGGACAGATGAAGCTTTCTTT.

This chain joins TRBV18 and TRBJ2-3, with D unresolved. This CDR3 is 13 amino acids long. Germline lookup yields CDR1 KGHSH and CDR2 LQKENI. V was clipped by 2 bases and J by 6 bases, with 9 bases between them. CDR3 nucleotide sequence: TGTGCCAGCTCACCATTCACCGGGGATACGCAGTATTTT. This translates into CASSPFTGDTQYF.

The chain employs TRBV25-1 and TRBJ2-7, with TRBD1 matching over 8 bases. V lost 5 bases, J lost 1 base, and 7 bases stayed unmatched. CDR3 size: 15 residues. In germline, CDR1 is MGHDK, CDR2 SYGVNS. As DNA, the CDR3 is TGTGCCAGCAGTAGGGGCAACAGGGGGTCCTACGAGCAGTACTTC. The encoded protein is CASSRGNRGSYEQYF.

The chain combines TRBV30 with TRBJ2-2; TRBD2 might be the D (5 bases). Germline V gene lookup returns CDR1 GTSNPN and CDR2 SVGIG (reference sequence). The CDR3 totals 11 residues. The CDR3 region is CANDYSGELFF. CDR3 DNA: TGTGCTAATGACTACTCAGGGGAGCTGTTTTTT.

The V call is TRBV15, the J call TRBJ2-7; TRBD2 is a possible D gene (7 bases). Per the germline V gene, CDR1 is LNHNV and CDR2 is YYDKDF (reference sequence). This CDR3 is built from 15 residues. Trimming shortened V by 1 base and J by 2 bases, and 12 bases separated the two germline ends. CDR3 region: CATSRGRGGPYEQYF. In nucleotides, the CDR3 is TGTGCCACCAGCAGAGGAAGGGGGGGGCCCTACGAGCAGTACTTC.

This chain uses TRBV18 with TRBJ2-7; D gene ambiguous. CDR1 is KGHSH and CDR2 is LQKENI in the germline V gene. The length of the CDR3 is 16 residues. Trimming took off 3 bases at V and 3 bases at J, with 18 bases between the two ends. The CDR3 is CASSPPGSQLNYEQYF. CDR3 nucleotides: TGTGCCAGCTCACCCCCCGGGTCCCAGCTAAACTACGAGCAGTACTTC.

The chain is built from TRBV15 and TRBJ1-5; no definite D call. The V end lost 0 bases, the J end lost 2 bases, and 11 bases lay between the germline ends. Looked up from germline, CDR1 is LNHNV and CDR2 is YYDKDF (reference sequence). The CDR3 extends over 16 amino acids. CDR3 nucleotides: TGTGCCACCAGCAGAGAAAGGAGTTCGGGCAATCAGCCCCAGCATTTT. Translated: CATSRERSSGNQPQHF.

This clone showed up just a few times. V gene TRBV9 combines with J gene TRBJ2-2; no clear D gene. CDR3 length: 15 amino acids. With 0 bases removed from V and 0 bases from J, the gap between germline ends came to 6 bases. Germline CDR1 reads SGDLS; CDR2 reads YYNGEE. The CDR3 loop is CASSVAPPNTGELFF. The CDR3 nucleotides are TGTGCCAGCAGCGTAGCACCTCCGAACACCGGGGAGCTGTTTTTT.

The V gene is TRBV5-1, the J gene TRBJ2-3; D is uncertain. This CDR3 spans 14 amino acids. Germline assignment: CDR1 SGHRS and CDR2 YFSETQ. Trimming took 8 bases from V and 5 from J, leaving 18 bases between them. This chain's CDR3 is CASTLGAWEDTQYF. The DNA of the CDR3 is TGCGCCAGTACACTCGGTGCTTGGGAAGATACGCAGTATTTT.

This clone was counted a few times. V gene TRBV11-3 combines with J gene TRBJ1-1; D unresolved. The CDR3 runs 14 residues. Trimming pared 5 bases from V and 0 bases from J, leaving 10 bases between. The V gene's germline CDR1 is SGHNT and CDR2 YENEEA. The chain's CDR3 is CASSPSPVNTEAFF. CDR3 coding DNA: TGTGCCAGCAGCCCTTCCCCGGTGAACACTGAAGCTTTCTTT.

This clone was seen only a few times. CDR3 sequence reads: CASSGSGTGGDNEQFF. Here the CDR3 DNA reads TGTGCCAGCAGCGGCTCCGGGACAGGGGGGGACAATGAGCAGTTCTTC. The chain recombines TRBV11-3 with TRBJ2-1, with 11 bases matching TRBD1. CDR3 length: 16 amino acids. Germline V gene lookup returns CDR1 SGHNT and CDR2 YENEEA. V dropped 5 bases and J dropped 5; count of bases not matched to a gene: 8.

This chain uses TRBV23-1 with TRBJ2-5, with D perhaps TRBD2 (5 bases). Being an ORF, TRBV23-1 has a function that is uncertain. This CDR3 contains 13 residues. The ends were cut back, 6 bases at V and 6 bases at J, with 14 bases in the middle. DNA for the CDR3: TGCGCCAGCAGCGGACGGGGAACGAAGACCCAGTACTTC. As protein: CASSGRGTKTQYF.

This chain connects TRBV6-8 to TRBJ1-4; 11 positions agree with TRBD1. The CDR3 is 15 residues long. With V trimmed by 5 bases and J by 15 bases, 14 bases remained unmatched. Germline values: CDR1 MNHGY, CDR2 SAAAGT. This CDR3 is CASSAEPGQGVNLFF. In DNA, the CDR3 is TGTGCCAGCAGTGCTGAGCCGGGACAGGGGGTCAATTTGTTTTTT.